This T cell receptor (beta chain) was documented in a study of T cell changes during pregnancy in multiple sclerosis. The protocol was immunoSEQ multiplex PCR, while the TCRdb copy is restricted to in-frame clones and leaves out a portion. The sample includes fewer than 15,000 clones, roughly 90% of them seen just once. V lost 1 base and J lost 4, with 5 bases in between. Germline values: CDR1 GTSNPN, CDR2 SVGIG (reference sequence). This CDR3 has 12 amino acids. This clone was counted once. This sequence joins TRBV30 and TRBJ2-1; the D is unclear. The source is a female donor with multiple sclerosis, enrolled in a pregnancy study. The specimen comprised CD8+ T cells from peripheral blood mononuclear cells, sampled in the first trimester of pregnancy. CDR3 DNA sequence: TGTGCCTGGAGTGCAGGATACAATGAGCAGTTCTTC. This encodes CAWSAGYNEQFF. The whole variable domain, remainder taken from reference TRBV30 and TRBJ2-1, is SQTIHQWPATLVQPVGSPLSLECTVEGTSNPNLYWYRQAAGRGLQLLFYSVGIGQISSEVPQNLSASRPQDRQFILSSKKLLLSDSGFYLCAWSAGYNEQFFGPGTRLTVL.